These 4 T cell receptor beta chains were all obtained from the same sample, sequenced in a study of blood T cell repertoires in COVID-19. This table comes from immunoSEQ multiplex PCR, and its TCRdb copy is limited to in-frame clones, with some not included. Altogether hundreds of thousands of clones are present, 85% being singletons, with the ten largest covering 2% to 3%. The specimen sequenced was PBMCs or T cells enriched from blood (not recorded which). These receptors were obtained from a woman in her fifties or sixties who had recovered from COVID-19.

This chain connects TRBV5-1 to TRBJ1-1; 11 bases agree with TRBD1. The CDR3 covers 15 residues. The V gene's germline CDR1 is SGHRS and CDR2 YFSETQ. With V trimmed by 4 bases and J by 4 bases, 6 bases remained unmatched. The CDR3 DNA reads TGCGCCAGCAGCCCGGGACAGGGGGTCACCACTGAAGCTTTCTTT. It is translated as CASSPGQGVTTEAFF.

The chain combines TRBV4-3 with TRBJ1-5; D is possibly TRBD1 (6 bases). V lost 0 bases and J lost 9, with 18 bases in between. The length of the CDR3 is 16 residues. The germline CDR1 and CDR2 sequences are LGHNA and YSLEER. CDR3: CASSQEVGHRASPQHF. The CDR3 DNA sequence: TGCGCCAGCAGCCAAGAGGTGGGTCACAGGGCCTCGCCCCAGCATTTT.

This clone was picked up a small number of times. The chain recombines TRBV19 with TRBJ1-1; D gene ambiguous. The CDR3 is 15 amino acids. The V gene lost 0 bases and the J gene lost 7 bases, with 15 bases spanning the gap. Germline CDR1 is LNHDA and CDR2 is SQIVND (reference sequence). The CDR3 reads CASSIDLFRPYEAFF. The CDR3 DNA follows: TGTGCCAGTAGTATAGATCTATTTCGCCCATATGAAGCTTTCTTT.

The chain carries TRBV4-1 and TRBJ2-2, with TRBD2 matching over 10 bases. There are 15 residues in the CDR3. Germline loops: CDR1 MGHRA, CDR2 YSYEKL. V shed 2 bases and J 7 bases; nucleotides not matched to a gene: 4. DNA of the CDR3: TGCGCCAGCAGCCAAATAACTAGCGGGGTCGGGGAGCTGTTTTTT. It encodes CASSQITSGVGELFF.